This T cell receptor (beta chain) stems from a study of beta chain features in type 1 diabetes. At the level of the study: All samples yielded 107,917,701 examined sorted cells.

Looked up from germline, CDR1 is SEHNR and CDR2 is FQNEAQ (reference sequence). The ends lost 1 base at V and 4 bases at J; junction bases unmatched: 2. This CDR3 contains 15 residues. Comments on this clone: The target antigen is unknown.

Findings and limits, study-wide: Lower insertion and higher deletion counts appeared at VDJ junctions in type 1 diabetes patients.

Sequencing targeted expressed TCRB transcripts, as all isolated RNA had been reverse transcribed. Profiled with immunoSEQ multiplex PCR; TCRdb holds only in-frame clones, not every one. The data show about half a million clones, more than 9.5% seen once. Blood was drawn once from each donor into heparinised tubes. The draws averaged about 120 mL. Using CD45RO/CCR7/CD25/CD127/CD95/CD27, CD4+ naive, central memory, regulatory and stem cell-like memory cells were sorted. This receptor was identified in a woman between 18 and 29 years old in good health. The chain uses TRBV7-9 and TRBJ2-2, with 8 bases that match TRBD2. The sample taken for sequencing was naive CD4+ T cells from blood. This CDR3 is CASSLVAGSTGELFF. The CDR3 DNA follows: TGTGCCAGCAGCTTAGTAGCGGGGTCCACCGGGGAGCTGTTTTTT. Together with reference TRBV7-9 and TRBJ2-2, the CDR3 gives the full variable domain: DTGVSQNPRHKITKRGQNVTFRCDPISEHNRLYWYRQTLGQGPEFLTYFQNEAQLEKSRLLSDRFSAERPKGSFSTLEIQRTEQGDSAMYLCASSLVAGSTGELFFGEGSRLTVL.